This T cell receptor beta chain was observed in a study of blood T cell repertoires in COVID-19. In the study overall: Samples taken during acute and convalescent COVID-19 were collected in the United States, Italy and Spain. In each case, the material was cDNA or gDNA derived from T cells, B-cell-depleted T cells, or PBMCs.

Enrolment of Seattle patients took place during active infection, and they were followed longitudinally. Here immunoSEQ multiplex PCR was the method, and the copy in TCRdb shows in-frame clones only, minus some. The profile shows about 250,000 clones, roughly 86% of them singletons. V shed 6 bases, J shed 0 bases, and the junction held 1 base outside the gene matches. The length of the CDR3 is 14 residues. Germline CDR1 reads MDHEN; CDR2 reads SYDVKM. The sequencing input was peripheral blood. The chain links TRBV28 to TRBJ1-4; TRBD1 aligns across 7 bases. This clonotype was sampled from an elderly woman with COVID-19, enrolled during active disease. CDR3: CASSQGATNEKLFF. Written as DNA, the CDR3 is TGTGCCAGCAGCCAGGGGGCAACTAATGAAAAACTGTTTTTT.